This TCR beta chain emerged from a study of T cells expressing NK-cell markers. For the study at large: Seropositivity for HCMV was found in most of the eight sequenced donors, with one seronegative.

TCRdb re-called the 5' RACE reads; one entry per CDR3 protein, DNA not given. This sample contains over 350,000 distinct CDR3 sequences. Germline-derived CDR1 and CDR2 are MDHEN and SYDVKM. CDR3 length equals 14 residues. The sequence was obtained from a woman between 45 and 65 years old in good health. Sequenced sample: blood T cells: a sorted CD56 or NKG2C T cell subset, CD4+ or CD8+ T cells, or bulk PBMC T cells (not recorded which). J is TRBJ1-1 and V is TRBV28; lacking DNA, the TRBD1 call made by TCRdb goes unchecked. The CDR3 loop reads CASSLRRGHTEAFF.